This TCR beta chain was identified in a study of glioma-infiltrating T cells. Study-level results: Gliomas, especially low-grade, showed above-expected tissue-blood divergence; non-neoplastic patients showed below. Only very few CDR3 sequences appeared in both tissue and blood.

This clonotype has ten or more counts. As yet, its antigen is unknown. The CDR3 is 16 residues long. CDR1 is LNHNV and CDR2 is YYDKDF in the germline V gene (reference sequence). Trimming stripped 1 base from V and 4 bases from J, with 16 bases between. Amplification of TCR alpha and beta CDR3 regions from RNA used iRepertoire nested multiplex PCR. Input was about 100-450 ng of tissue mRNA or PBMC total RNA. TCRdb passed the multiplex PCR reads through MiXCR, listing each CDR3 protein once. The sample includes fewer than 55,000 distinct CDR3 sequences, 20% to 25% of them seen just once. The sequenced sample consisted of glioma tissue, nonneoplastic brain tissue, or PBMCs (not recorded which). This sequence joins TRBV15 and TRBJ2-5, with TRBD1 as a possible D gene (7 bases). The clonotype originates from a human donor with low-grade glioma or glioblastoma, undergoing nonglioma brain surgery, or in good health (not recorded which). The CDR3 spells CATSRVEGAQGETQYF. CDR3 coding DNA: TGTGCCACCAGCAGAGTGGAGGGGGCGCAGGGAGAGACCCAGTACTTC.